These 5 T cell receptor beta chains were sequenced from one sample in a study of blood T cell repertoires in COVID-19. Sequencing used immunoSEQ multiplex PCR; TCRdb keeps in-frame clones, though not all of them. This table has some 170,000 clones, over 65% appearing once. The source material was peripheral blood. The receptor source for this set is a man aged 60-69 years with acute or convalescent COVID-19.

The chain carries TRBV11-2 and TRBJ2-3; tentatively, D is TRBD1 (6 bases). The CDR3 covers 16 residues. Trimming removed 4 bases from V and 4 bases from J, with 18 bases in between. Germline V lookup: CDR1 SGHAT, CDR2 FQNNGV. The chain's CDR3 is CASSSQGRLQSDTQYF. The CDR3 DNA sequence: TGTGCCAGCAGCTCGCAGGGGCGGCTGCAGTCAGATACGCAGTATTTT. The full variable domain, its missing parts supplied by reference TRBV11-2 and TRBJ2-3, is EAGVAQSPRYKIIEKRQSVAFWCNPISGHATLYWYQQILGQGPKLLIQFQNNGVVDDSQLPKDRFSAERLKGVDSTLKIQPAKLEDSAVYLCASSSQGRLQSDTQYFGPGTRLTVL.

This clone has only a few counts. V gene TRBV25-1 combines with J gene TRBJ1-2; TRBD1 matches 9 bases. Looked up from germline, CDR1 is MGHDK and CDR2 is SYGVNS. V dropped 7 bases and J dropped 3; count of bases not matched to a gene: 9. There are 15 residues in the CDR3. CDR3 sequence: CASTGTGRGHYGYTF. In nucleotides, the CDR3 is TGTGCCAGCACCGGGACAGGGAGAGGACACTATGGCTACACCTTC.

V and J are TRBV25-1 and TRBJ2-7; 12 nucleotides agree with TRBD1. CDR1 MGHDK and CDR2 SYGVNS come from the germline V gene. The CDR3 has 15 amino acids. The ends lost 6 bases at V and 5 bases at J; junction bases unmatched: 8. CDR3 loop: CASSLSGTGGHEQYF. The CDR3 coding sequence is TGTGCCAGCAGCCTTTCCGGGACAGGGGGCCACGAGCAGTACTTC.

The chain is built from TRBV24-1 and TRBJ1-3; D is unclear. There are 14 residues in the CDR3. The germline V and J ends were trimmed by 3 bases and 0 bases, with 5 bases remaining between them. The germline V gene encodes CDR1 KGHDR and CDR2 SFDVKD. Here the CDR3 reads CATSDPNSGNTIYF. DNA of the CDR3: TGTGCCACCAGTGATCCAAACTCTGGAAACACCATATATTTT.

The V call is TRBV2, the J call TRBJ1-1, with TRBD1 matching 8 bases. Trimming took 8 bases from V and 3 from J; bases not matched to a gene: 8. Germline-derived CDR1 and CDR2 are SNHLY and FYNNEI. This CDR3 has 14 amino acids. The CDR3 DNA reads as TGTGCCAGCTGCAGGGGGCCGAGGGACACTGAAGCTTTCTTT. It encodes CASCRGPRDTEAFF.